The subject of this entry is one T cell receptor beta chain. What it binds is not known. The data stem from a study of CD8+CD57+ T cells in acquired aplastic anemia. Study context: An average of roughly 2.9 ug of DNA was obtained from sorted CD4+ and CD8+ cells. Healthy donor CD4+ cell samples had a mean of approximately 11 million reads. Study-level findings and limits: For CD8+ Simpson's diversity, patients and controls showed no significant difference. Between patients and controls, around 30 CD8+ CDR3 sequences were found in common.

The ends were cut back, 6 bases at V and 3 bases at J, with 21 bases in the middle. This CDR3 region has 16 residues. Per the germline V gene, CDR1 is WSHSY and CDR2 is SAAADI. Genomic DNA, serving as template, underwent TCR beta VDJ and CDR3 profiling. TCRdb reprocessed the reads with MiXCR, giving one entry per CDR3 protein. The table shows 100,000 to 120,000 distinct CDR3 sequences, with approximately 48% occurring only once. The sample consisted of sorted CD4+, CD8+, or CD8+CD57+ T cells (not recorded which) from PBMCs. The receptor was derived from a human donor in good health, serving as a control. The V call is TRBV10-2, the J call TRBJ2-7, with D perhaps TRBD1 or TRBD2 (7 bases each). The CDR3 sequence: CASSGGTGTVFYEQYF. CDR3 nucleotides: TGCGCCAGCAGCGGGGGGACCGGGACAGTCTTCTACGAGCAGTACTTC.